This passage covers 8 T cell receptor beta chains from one sample sequenced in a study of early T cells in non-severe SARS-CoV-2 infection. Via MiXCR, TCRdb re-called the 5' RACE reads, giving one row per CDR3 protein. The table has fewer than 65,000 distinct CDR3 sequences, roughly 8.8% seen once. Material for sequencing was whole blood. The receptor source for this set is an adult who was a healthcare worker with PCR-confirmed SARS-CoV-2 infection or an uninfected control (not recorded which).

This clonotype was found many times. The chain couples TRBV4-2 to TRBJ2-1; D ambiguous. Germline CDR1 reads LGHNA; CDR2 reads YNFKEQ. Trimming cost V 4 bases and J 3 bases, with 13 bases left between them. The CDR3 contains 15 residues. The CDR3 DNA sequence: TGTGCCAGCAGCCCCTTCAGAGGAGACTACAATGAGCAGTTCTTC. Amino acids: CASSPFRGDYNEQFF.

This clonotype was seen only a few times. This chain uses TRBV13 with TRBJ2-7, with no clear D. The CDR3 has 15 amino acids. Trimming shortened V by 2 bases and J by 0 bases, and 11 bases separated the two germline ends. CDR1 PRHDT and CDR2 FYEKMQ come from the germline V gene (reference sequence). The CDR3 reads CASSLRRDNSYEQYF. Written as DNA, the CDR3 is TGTGCCAGCAGCTTAAGAAGGGATAACTCCTACGAGCAGTACTTC.

The chain carries TRBV5-4 and TRBJ1-1; D not resolved. CDR1 SGHNT and CDR2 YYREEE come from the germline V gene (reference sequence). CDR3 size: 15 residues. The V gene lost 4 bases and the J gene lost 4 bases, with 17 bases spanning the gap. CDR3 sequence: CASSPPPGVGTEAFF. The DNA for the CDR3 is TGTGCCAGCAGCCCGCCACCGGGTGTCGGCACTGAAGCTTTCTTT.

This clonotype was counted at least ten times. The gene calls are TRBV7-9 and TRBJ2-3; no reliable D call. Trimming took 5 bases from V and 4 from J, leaving 10 bases between them. Germline CDR1 reads SEHNR; CDR2 reads FQNEAQ (reference sequence). CDR3 length: 13 amino acids. This chain's CDR3 is CASSPKGPDTQYF. The DNA of the CDR3 is TGTGCCAGCAGCCCCAAAGGTCCAGATACGCAGTATTTT.

This clonotype was observed a few times. The chain carries TRBV12-3 or TRBV12-4 and TRBJ1-5; a possible D gene is TRBD1 (5 bases). V was trimmed by 5 bases and J by 4 bases, leaving 12 bases between them. This CDR3 is 14 amino acids long. The CDR3 loop is CASSVEGTNQPQHF. DNA of the CDR3: TGTGCCAGCAGTGTCGAGGGGACTAATCAGCCCCAGCATTTT.

This clonotype has just a few counts. The chain employs TRBV18 and TRBJ2-7; 7 positions agree with TRBD1. The CDR3 consists of 13 residues. V was clipped by 3 bases and J by 4 bases; unmatched bases: 3. Germline values: CDR1 KGHSH, CDR2 LQKENI. The CDR3 here is CASSPGTEYEQYF. The CDR3, as DNA: TGTGCCAGCTCACCCGGGACAGAGTACGAGCAGTACTTC.

This clonotype was observed a few times. The chain couples TRBV5-1 to TRBJ1-5; no definite D call. CDR1 and CDR2 (germline): SGHRS, YFSETQ. The CDR3 is made up of 16 amino acids. The V gene lost 1 base and the J gene lost 0 bases, with 11 bases spanning the gap. CDR3 nucleotide sequence: TGCGCCAGCAGCTTGATGCCAGAGACTAGCAATCAGCCCCAGCATTTT. Translated, it gives CASSLMPETSNQPQHF.

This clonotype was picked up many times. The V call is TRBV19, the J call TRBJ1-5; D is uncertain. The CDR3 is 14 amino acids. Germline CDR1 and CDR2: LNHDA and SQIVND (reference sequence). The V end was cut by 8 bases, the J end by 1 base, with 12 bases between. CDR3: CASVESRSNQPQHF. The CDR3 DNA follows: TGTGCCAGTGTTGAGAGTAGAAGCAATCAGCCCCAGCATTTT.